These 27 T cell receptor beta chains came from one sample sequenced in a study of tumor-infiltrating lymphocytes in primary liver carcinoma. The authors took blood RNA from unsorted whole blood and also extracted germline DNA. Reverse transcription of approximately 500 ng total RNA with a constant-region primer produced TCR beta cDNA. Libraries covering TCR beta were generated through three nested multiplex PCR rounds (using a slightly modified ARM-PCR). Amplification in the first two PCR rounds was performed using TRBV1-TRBV30 forward primers and a C-beta reverse primer for approximately 10 cycles each. Each CDR3 protein is one row after TCRdb ran MiXCR on the multiplex PCR reads. The data contain approximately 320,000 distinct CDR3 sequences, 50% to 75% of them singletons. Sequencing was done on a sample of peripheral blood. These receptors were collected from a woman aged 25-40 years with primary liver carcinoma and hepatitis B virus infection.

V gene TRBV29-1 combines with J gene TRBJ2-5, with 10 nucleotides matching TRBD2. CDR3 length: 16 amino acids. Unmatched junction bases numbered 10, after V lost 5 bases and J lost 1 base. Germline V gives CDR1 SQVTM, CDR2 ANQGSEA. CDR3 coding DNA: TGCAGCGTTCGAGGGACTAGCGAGAGGCCCCAAGAGACCCAGTACTTC. This translates into CSVRGTSERPQETQYF.

Ten or more counts support this clonotype. This chain joins TRBV4-2 and TRBJ2-7; D is undetermined. V was trimmed by 4 bases and J by 3 bases, leaving 10 bases between them. This CDR3 is built from 13 residues. Germline V gives CDR1 LGHNA, CDR2 YNFKEQ. CDR3 residues: CASSPTGSYEQYF. The CDR3 DNA is TGTGCCAGCAGCCCCACTGGCAGCTACGAGCAGTACTTC.

In this sample, this clonotype turned up many times. This chain joins TRBV7-9 and TRBJ2-3; perhaps TRBD2 as D (7 bases). Germline lookup yields CDR1 SEHNR and CDR2 FQNEAQ (reference sequence). Between the trimmed V and J ends, which lost 4 bases and 5 bases, there was a span of 19 bases. The CDR3 runs 16 residues. The CDR3, as DNA: TGTGCCAGCAGCTCTCTGGGGGCTAGCGGACAAGATACGCAGTATTTT. This gives the protein CASSSLGASGQDTQYF.

The chain is built from TRBV4-3 and TRBJ2-5, with no clear D. With 3 bases removed from V and 6 bases from J, the gap between germline ends came to 11 bases. Germline V CDR1 and CDR2: LGHNA, YSLEER. This CDR3 is 13 amino acids long. CDR3 loop: CASSQILEKTQYF. The DNA of the CDR3 is TGCGCCAGCAGCCAGATTCTTGAAAAGACCCAGTACTTC.

This clonotype was counted between two and nine times. The chain has TRBV5-6 and TRBJ2-7; the match to TRBD2 covers 10 bases. The germline V gene has CDR1 SGHDT and CDR2 YYEEEE. Losses at the gene ends were 2 bases for V and 3 bases for J; bases not matched to a gene: 2. This CDR3 comprises 14 residues. This chain's CDR3 is CASSFLAGVYEQYF. In DNA form, the CDR3 reads TGTGCCAGCAGCTTTCTAGCGGGAGTCTACGAGCAGTACTTC.

In this sample, this clonotype turned up a few times. The chain joins TRBV6-5 to TRBJ2-7, with unresolved D. Per the germline V gene, CDR1 is MNHEY and CDR2 is SVGAGI. The CDR3 sequence is 14 residues long. Trimming took off 6 bases at V and 5 bases at J, with 17 bases between the two ends. Here the CDR3 DNA reads TGTGCCAGCAGACTCGGGCCACGGAAGGACGAGCAGTACTTC. Protein: CASRLGPRKDEQYF.

This clonotype appeared many times. The chain links TRBV12-3 or TRBV12-4 to TRBJ2-1, with D tentatively TRBD2 (6 bases). This CDR3 spans 16 amino acids. Trimming removed 3 bases from V and 0 bases from J, with 12 bases in between. CDR3 loop: CASSFGVGSSYNEQFF. Here the CDR3 DNA reads TGTGCCAGCAGTTTCGGGGTCGGGAGCTCCTACAATGAGCAGTTCTTC.

Of note for this clonotype: The CDR3 end shows no conserved phenylalanine or tryptophan, and so a read error is likely. The V gene is TRBV4-1, the J gene TRBJ2-7; D gene unclear. Trimming left V 0 bases short and J 0 bases short, with 12 bases between. The CDR3 totals 16 residues. Looked up from germline, CDR1 is MGHRA and CDR2 is YSYEKL. In DNA form, the CDR3 reads TGCGCCAGCAGCCAAGAGTGGGTCTCTCTCTCCTACGAGCAGTACCTC. Its protein is CASSQEWVSLSYEQYL.

The chain carries TRBV5-6 and TRBJ2-1, with TRBD2 matching 9 bases. The ends lost 2 bases at V and 6 bases at J; junction bases unmatched: 6. Per germline, CDR1 SGHDT and CDR2 YYEEEE. The length of the CDR3 is 15 residues. This CDR3 reads CASSFGGRGGNEQFF. CDR3 sequence (DNA): TGTGCCAGCAGCTTTGGGGGGCGGGGGGGCAATGAGCAGTTCTTC.

On this clonotype: An end of the junction differs from the germline gene, which may be a read error. The rearrangement uses TRBV29-1 and TRBJ2-7; D may be TRBD2 (6 bases). In germline, CDR1 is SQVTM, CDR2 ANQGSEA. The CDR3 covers 13 residues. The CDR3 sequence: CSVRTNGSYEQYF. The CDR3 DNA reads as TGCAGCGTTAGGACTAACGGGAGCTACGAGCAGTACTTT.

A word on this clonotype: A much larger clone lies one base from this, so it may be a read error. The gene calls are TRBV12-3 or TRBV12-4 and TRBJ2-7; a weak D match, TRBD1 (6 bases). The CDR3 runs 14 residues. The CDR3 DNA reads as TGTGTCAGCAGCCTATGGGGGCGCGACTACGAGCAGTACTTC. Protein: CVSSLWGRDYEQYF.

This clonotype was seen ten or more times. This rearrangement joins TRBV7-8 to TRBJ2-1, with 8 nucleotides matching TRBD1. The junction had 4 bases not matched to a gene; V was cut back by 0 bases and J by 9 bases. Germline CDR1 reads SGHVS; CDR2 reads FQNEAQ. CDR3 length: 14 amino acids. The chain's CDR3 is CASSLAQGAAEQFF. In nucleotides, the CDR3 is TGTGCCAGCAGCTTAGCCCAGGGGGCAGCTGAGCAGTTCTTC.

This clonotype showed up just a few times. The gene calls are TRBV5-6 and TRBJ2-5; tentative D call: TRBD2 (7 bases). CDR3 size: 16 residues. The germline V gene encodes CDR1 SGHDT and CDR2 YYEEEE. Trimming stripped 2 bases from V and 2 bases from J, with 16 bases between. In DNA form, the CDR3 reads TGTGCCAGCAGCTTCGGATTACAGGGAGGGCAAGAGACCCAGTACTTC. Translated: CASSFGLQGGQETQYF.

On this clonotype: The germline gene is not matched at one end of the junction; a read error may be the cause. The genes are TRBV29-1 and TRBJ2-3; a possible D gene is TRBD2 (7 bases). CDR1 and CDR2 from the germline V gene are SQVTM and ANQGSEA. This CDR3 region has 14 residues. CDR3 protein: CSGGGGTFTDTHYF. The CDR3 region has the DNA TGCAGTGGGGGGGGCGGTACGTTCACAGATACGCACTATTTT.

Concerning this clonotype itself: A much larger clone sits a single nucleotide away, making a read error possible. The genes are TRBV6-5 and TRBJ1-1; no reliable D call. Germline V gene sequence: CDR1 MNHEY, CDR2 SVGAGI. Trimming shortened V by 7 bases and J by 2 bases, and 5 bases separated the two germline ends. This CDR3 is built from 11 residues. CDR3 sequence (DNA): TGTGCCAGCAAAGCTAACACTGAAGCTTTCTTT. This translates into CASKANTEAFF.

The V and J genes are TRBV28 and TRBJ1-1; 7 positions agree with TRBD1. The CDR3 covers 12 residues. Per germline, CDR1 MDHEN and CDR2 SYDVKM. The V gene end was trimmed by 3 bases and the J gene end by 10 bases; junction bases not matched to a gene: 5. The CDR3 is CASSFLDRAAFF. The CDR3 bases are TGTGCCAGCAGTTTCCTAGACAGGGCAGCTTTCTTT.

Remarks on this clonotype: This may stem from a read error, because a much larger clone lies one nucleotide away. The chain is built from TRBV6-5 and TRBJ1-1; D is unclear. CDR1 and CDR2 from the germline V gene are MNHEY and SVGAGI. CDR3 size: 11 residues. CDR3 region: CVSKKGTEAFF. In nucleotides, the CDR3 is TGTGTCAGCAAGAAAGGCACTGAAGCTTTCTTT.

Worth noting for this clonotype: A much larger clone differs by one base, so this may be a read error. This chain joins TRBV29-1 and TRBJ2-3; 8 bases agree with TRBD2. CDR1 is SQVTM and CDR2 is ANQGSEA in the germline V gene. This CDR3 has 14 residues. J lost 5 bases, V lost 4 bases, and 8 bases had no gene match. In DNA, the CDR3 is TGCAGCGTTGGTTCTAGCGGGCGTGAAGATACGCAGTATTTT. It codes for CSVGSSGREDTQYF.

To note about this clonotype: Likely a read error: the CDR3 ends without its conserved phenylalanine or tryptophan. V is TRBV11-2 and J is TRBJ1-5; tentatively, D is TRBD1 (5 bases). Germline loops: CDR1 SGHAT, CDR2 FQNNGV. Deletions cut 1 base from V and 11 bases from J, with 15 bases between. The CDR3 totals 14 residues. CDR3 DNA: TGTGCCAGCAGCTTAGGAGGAGGGGAACAGTCCCAGCATTCT. Translation: CASSLGGGEQSQHS.

V and J are TRBV7-9 and TRBJ2-6, with D maybe TRBD2 (5 bases). The CDR3 contains 15 residues. Germline V lookup: CDR1 SEHNR, CDR2 FQNEAQ (reference sequence). Deletions cut 5 bases from V and 0 bases from J, with 8 bases between. The CDR3 is CASSPRGSGANVLTF. DNA of the CDR3: TGTGCCAGCAGCCCTCGGGGCTCTGGGGCCAACGTCCTGACTTTC. Variable domain in full (rest from reference TRBV7-9 and TRBJ2-6): DTGVSQNPRHKITKRGQNVTFRCDPISEHNRLYWYRQTLGQGPEFLTYFQNEAQLEKSRLLSDRFSAERPKGSFSTLEIQRTEQGDSAMYLCASSPRGSGANVLTFGAGSRLTVL.

Notes on this clonotype: Since a much larger clone is just one base distant, this may be a read error. The rearrangement links TRBV12-3 or TRBV12-4 to TRBJ2-3; no clear D. The CDR3 sequence is 14 residues long. V gave up 7 bases and J gave up 4 bases, with 15 bases separating them. The CDR3: CASTDPALSDTQYF. In nucleotides, the CDR3 is TGTGCCAGCACCGACCCGGCACTGTCAGATACGCAGTATTTT.

On this clonotype itself: This sequence may be a read error, since a much larger clone differs from it by one base. The chain is built from TRBV6-5 and TRBJ1-2; D is perhaps TRBD1 (6 bases). The CDR3 totals 13 residues. From germline, CDR1 is MNHEY and CDR2 SVGAGI. CDR3 DNA: TGTGCCAGCAGTCAGGGGTTTAACTGTGGCTACACCTTC. It encodes CASSQGFNCGYTF.

This clonotype was observed at least ten times. This chain joins TRBV12-3 or TRBV12-4 and TRBJ2-7; perhaps D is TRBD1 or TRBD2 (5 bases each). This CDR3 has 14 residues. Between the trimmed V and J ends, which lost 8 bases and 2 bases, there was a span of 16 bases. The CDR3 DNA reads TGTGCCAGCCGTGGGGACCGGAGGCCCTACGAGCAGTACTTC. Amino acid sequence: CASRGDRRPYEQYF.

V gene TRBV6-6 combines with J gene TRBJ1-2; the D is unclear. Trimming shortened V by 4 bases and J by 3 bases, and 15 bases separated the two germline ends. The CDR3 is 15 amino acids. Per the germline V gene, CDR1 is MNHNY and CDR2 is SVGAGI (reference sequence). The CDR3 loop reads CASSSGRVGDYGYTF. The CDR3 bases are TGTGCCAGCAGTTCCGGGCGGGTGGGTGACTATGGCTACACCTTC.

The chain recombines TRBV6-5 with TRBJ2-7; no reliable D call. Looked up from germline, CDR1 is MNHEY and CDR2 is SVGAGI. The V end lost 0 bases, the J end lost 6 bases, and 18 bases lay between the germline ends. This CDR3 is 16 amino acids long. The DNA for the CDR3 is TGTGCCAGCAGTTACTCGACGGCTCACGAGACGCTCGAGCAGTACTTC. This codes for CASSYSTAHETLEQYF.

This clonotype appeared a few times. The V call is TRBV7-9, the J call TRBJ1-1, with 7 positions matching TRBD1. Germline lookup yields CDR1 SEHNR and CDR2 FQNEAQ (reference sequence). The CDR3 covers 16 residues. Trimming took 5 bases from V and 2 from J; bases not matched to a gene: 11. CDR3 loop: CASSLSGRGHNTEAFF. The CDR3 DNA follows: TGTGCCAGCAGCCTCTCAGGAAGGGGGCATAACACTGAAGCTTTCTTT. Full variable domain (missing parts from reference TRBV7-9 and TRBJ1-1): DTGVSQNPRHKITKRGQNVTFRCDPISEHNRLYWYRQTLGQGPEFLTYFQNEAQLEKSRLLSDRFSAERPKGSFSTLEIQRTEQGDSAMYLCASSLSGRGHNTEAFFGQGTRLTVV.

The genes are TRBV11-2 and TRBJ2-7; the D call may be TRBD1 or TRBD2 (5 bases each). V lost 7 bases to trimming and J lost 1 base, with 14 bases between them. CDR3 length: 14 amino acids. Germline V gives CDR1 SGHAT, CDR2 FQNNGV. CDR3 coding DNA: TGTGCCAGCAACTTTCGGGACGGTTCCTACGAGCAGTACTTC. Translating gives CASNFRDGSYEQYF. The entire variable domain, with the rest obtained from reference TRBV11-2 and TRBJ2-7, is as follows: EAGVAQSPRYKIIEKRQSVAFWCNPISGHATLYWYQQILGQGPKLLIQFQNNGVVDDSQLPKDRFSAERLKGVDSTLKIQPAKLEDSAVYLCASNFRDGSYEQYFGPGTRLTVT.